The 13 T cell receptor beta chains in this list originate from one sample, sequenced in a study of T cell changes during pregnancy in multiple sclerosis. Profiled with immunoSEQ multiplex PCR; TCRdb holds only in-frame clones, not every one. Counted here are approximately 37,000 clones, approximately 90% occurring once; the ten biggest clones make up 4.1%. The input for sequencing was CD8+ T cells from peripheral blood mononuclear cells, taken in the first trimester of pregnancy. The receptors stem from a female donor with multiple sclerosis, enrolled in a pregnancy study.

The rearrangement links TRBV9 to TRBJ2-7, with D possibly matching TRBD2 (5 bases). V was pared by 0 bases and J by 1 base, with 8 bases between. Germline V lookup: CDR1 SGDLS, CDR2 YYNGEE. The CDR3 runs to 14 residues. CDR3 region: CASSVASRSYEQYF. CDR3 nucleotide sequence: TGTGCCAGCAGCGTAGCTAGCAGGTCCTACGAGCAGTACTTC.

CDR3 region: CASFRGRSAQYF. In nucleotides, the CDR3 is TGTGCCAGTTTCAGGGGTCGGTCTGCGCAGTATTTT. The chain couples TRBV21-1 to TRBJ2-3; the tabulated D call, TRBD1, remains unverified against the DNA. TRBV21-1 represents a pseudogene. CDR3 length: 12 residues.

This CDR3 is CASSDGTDAFYEQYF. As DNA, the CDR3 is TGTGCCAGCAGTGACGGGACAGACGCGTTCTACGAGCAGTACTTC. The V call is TRBV2, the J call TRBJ2-7; the match to TRBD1 covers 7 bases. V gave up 3 bases and J gave up 3 bases; unmatched junction bases: 8. The CDR3 length is 15 residues. The germline V gene encodes CDR1 SNHLY and CDR2 FYNNEI.

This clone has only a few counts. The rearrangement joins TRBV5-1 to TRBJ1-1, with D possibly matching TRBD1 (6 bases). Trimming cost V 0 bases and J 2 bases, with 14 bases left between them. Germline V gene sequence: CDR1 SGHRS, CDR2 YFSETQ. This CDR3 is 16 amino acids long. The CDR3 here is CASSLGVQTGNTEAFF. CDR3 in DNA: TGCGCCAGCAGCTTGGGCGTTCAGACAGGTAACACTGAAGCTTTCTTT.

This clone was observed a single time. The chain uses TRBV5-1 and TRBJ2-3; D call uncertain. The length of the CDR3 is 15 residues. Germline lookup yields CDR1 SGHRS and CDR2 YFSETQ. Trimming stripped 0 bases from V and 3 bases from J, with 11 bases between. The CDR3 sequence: CASSLDPGLTDTQYF. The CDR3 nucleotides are TGCGCCAGCAGCTTGGATCCGGGTCTTACAGATACGCAGTATTTT. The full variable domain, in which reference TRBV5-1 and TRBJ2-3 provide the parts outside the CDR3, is KAGVTQTPRYLIKTRGQQVTLSCSPISGHRSVSWYQQTPGQGLQFLFEYFSETQRNKGNFPGRFSGRQFSNSRSEMNVSTLELGDSALYLCASSLDPGLTDTQYFGPGTRLTVL.

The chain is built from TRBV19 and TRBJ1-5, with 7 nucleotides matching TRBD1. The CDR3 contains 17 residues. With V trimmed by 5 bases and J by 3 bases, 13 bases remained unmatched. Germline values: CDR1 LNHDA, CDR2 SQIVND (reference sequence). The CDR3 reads CASSLPGQVRPNQPQHF. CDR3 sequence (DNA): TGTGCCAGTAGTCTACCAGGACAGGTCCGCCCCAATCAGCCCCAGCATTTT.

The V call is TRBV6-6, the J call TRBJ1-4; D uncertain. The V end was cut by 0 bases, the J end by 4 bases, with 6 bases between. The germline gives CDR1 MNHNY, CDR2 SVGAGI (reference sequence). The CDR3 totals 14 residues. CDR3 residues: CASSYSTGNEKLFF. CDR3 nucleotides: TGTGCCAGCAGTTACTCGACGGGTAATGAAAAACTGTTTTTT.

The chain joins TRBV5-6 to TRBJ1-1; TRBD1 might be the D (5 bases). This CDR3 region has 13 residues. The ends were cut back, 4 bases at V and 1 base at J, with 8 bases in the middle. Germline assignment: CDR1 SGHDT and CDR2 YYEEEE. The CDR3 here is CASSVTGNTEAFF. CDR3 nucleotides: TGTGCCAGCAGCGTCACAGGGAACACTGAAGCTTTCTTT.

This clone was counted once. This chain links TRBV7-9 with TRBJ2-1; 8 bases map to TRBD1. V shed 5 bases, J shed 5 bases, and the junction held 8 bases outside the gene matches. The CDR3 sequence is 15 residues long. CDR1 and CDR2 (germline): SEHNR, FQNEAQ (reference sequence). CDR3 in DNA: TGTGCCAGCAGCGCCGGGACAGGAGCTCACAATGAGCAGTTCTTC. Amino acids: CASSAGTGAHNEQFF.

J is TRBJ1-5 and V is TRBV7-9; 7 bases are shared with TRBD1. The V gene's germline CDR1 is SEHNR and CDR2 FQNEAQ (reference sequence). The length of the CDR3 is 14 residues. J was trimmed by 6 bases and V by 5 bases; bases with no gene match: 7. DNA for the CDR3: TGTGCCAGCAGCCTAGACAGGGTACGTCAGCCCCAGCATTTT. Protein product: CASSLDRVRQPQHF.

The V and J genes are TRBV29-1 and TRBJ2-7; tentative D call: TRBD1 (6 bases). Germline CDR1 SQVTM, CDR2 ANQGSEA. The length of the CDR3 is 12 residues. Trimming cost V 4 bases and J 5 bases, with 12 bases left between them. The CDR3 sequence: CSVARGSDEQYF. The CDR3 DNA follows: TGCAGCGTTGCCAGGGGAAGCGACGAGCAGTACTTC.

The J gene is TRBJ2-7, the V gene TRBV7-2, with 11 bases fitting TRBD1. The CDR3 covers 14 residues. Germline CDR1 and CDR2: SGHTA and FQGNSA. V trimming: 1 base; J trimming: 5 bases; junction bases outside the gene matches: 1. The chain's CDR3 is CASSLGTGGHEQYF. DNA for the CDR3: TGTGCCAGCAGCTTAGGGACAGGGGGCCACGAGCAGTACTTC.

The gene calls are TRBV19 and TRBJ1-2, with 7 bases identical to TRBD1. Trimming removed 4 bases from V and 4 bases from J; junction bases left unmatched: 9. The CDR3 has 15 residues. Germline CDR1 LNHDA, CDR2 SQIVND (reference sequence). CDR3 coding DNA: TGTGCCAGTAGTAGCGGACAGGTACGGATCTATGGCTACACCTTC. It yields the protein CASSSGQVRIYGYTF.